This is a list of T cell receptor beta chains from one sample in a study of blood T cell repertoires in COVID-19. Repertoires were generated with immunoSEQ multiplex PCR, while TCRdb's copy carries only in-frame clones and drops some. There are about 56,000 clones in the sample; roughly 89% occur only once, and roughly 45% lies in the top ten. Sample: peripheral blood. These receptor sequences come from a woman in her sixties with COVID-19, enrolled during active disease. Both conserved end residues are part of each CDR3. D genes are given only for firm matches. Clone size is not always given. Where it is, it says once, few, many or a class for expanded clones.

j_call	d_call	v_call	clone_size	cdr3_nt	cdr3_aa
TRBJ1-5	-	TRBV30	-	TGTGCCTGGAGTGTTCAGGCCAATCAGCCCCAGCATTTT	CAWSVQANQPQHF
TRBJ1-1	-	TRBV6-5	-	TGTGCCAGCAGTTACTCGGCTGGGGCTGCTTTCTTT	CASSYSAGAAFF
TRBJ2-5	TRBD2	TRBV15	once	TGTGCCACCAGCAGAGATCGGGGCGGGGGGGCCCGCGACCAGTACTTC	CATSRDRGGGARDQYF
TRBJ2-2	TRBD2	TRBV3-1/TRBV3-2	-	TGTGCCAGCAGCCCACTAGCGGGGGGATACACCGGGGAGCTGTTTTTT	CASSPLAGGYTGELFF
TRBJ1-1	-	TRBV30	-	TGTGCCTGGAGTAAAGGGGCAAAAAGGGACACTGAAGCTTTCTTT	CAWSKGAKRDTEAFF
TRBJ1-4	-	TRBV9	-	TGTGCCAGCAGCGCGGGACTGACCGCAACTAATGAAAAACTGTTTTTT	CASSAGLTATNEKLFF
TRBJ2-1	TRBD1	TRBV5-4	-	TGTGCCAGCAGCTCGGACAGGGTGGGTGAGTTCTTC	CASSSDRVGEFF
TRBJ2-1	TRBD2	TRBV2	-	TGTGCCAGCAGCGTACTTGGGACTAGTACGGCTGAGCAGTTCTTC	CASSVLGTSTAEQFF
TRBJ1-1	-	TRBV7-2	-	TGTGCCAGCAGCTTAGCGCACGGCTCGGGGACTGAAGCTTTCTTT	CASSLAHGSGTEAFF
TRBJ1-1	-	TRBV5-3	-	TGTGCCAGAAGCTTGGACAGGGCGGGCACTGAAGCTTTCTTT	CARSLDRAGTEAFF
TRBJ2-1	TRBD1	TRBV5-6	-	TGTGCCAGCAGCTTGGGGGGACAGGGAAGCGACAATGAGCAGTTCTTC	CASSLGGQGSDNEQFF
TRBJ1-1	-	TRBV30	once	TGTGCCTGGAGTGTTCAGGTGGAAGACGAAGCTTTCTTT	CAWSVQVEDEAFF
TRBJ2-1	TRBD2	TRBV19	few	TGTGCCAGTAGTCGACTAGCGGGAGCTGAGAATGAGCAGTTCTTC	CASSRLAGAENEQFF
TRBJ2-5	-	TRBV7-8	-	TGTGCCAGCAGCTACGTAGGCAGGGCCCAAGAGACCCAGTACTTC	CASSYVGRAQETQYF
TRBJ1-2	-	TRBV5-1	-	TGCGCCAGCAGCTTGGCCGGGTACGGCTACACCTTC	CASSLAGYGYTF
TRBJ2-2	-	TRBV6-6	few	TGTGCCAGCAGTGGAGGACCCCTCGAGGACGGGGAGCTGTTTTTT	CASSGGPLEDGELFF
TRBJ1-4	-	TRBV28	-	TGTGCCAGCAGCCTAGCGGTGGGGGTGGGTAACGAAAAACTGTTTTTT	CASSLAVGVGNEKLFF